This T cell receptor beta chain appears in the sequencing data of a study of blood T cell repertoires in COVID-19. The CDR3 has 15 amino acids. Germline CDR1 and CDR2: SGHDN and FVKESK. V was clipped by 1 base and J by 2 bases; unmatched bases: 1. Only in-frame clones appear in the TCRdb table, and some are missing; sequencing was by immunoSEQ multiplex PCR. The top ten clones hold around 0.93% of a sample with a few hundred thousand clones, about 90% of them seen once. Seattle's cohort entered during active infection and was followed longitudinally. The sample taken for sequencing was peripheral blood. The rearrangement uses TRBV14 and TRBJ2-1; 8 bases fit TRBD2. The origin of this receptor is a woman aged 40 to 49 with COVID-19, enrolled during active disease. DNA for the CDR3: TGTGCCAGCAGCCAAGCGGGGGGGCCCTACAATGAGCAGTTCTTC. Translating it yields CASSQAGGPYNEQFF.